Below are 9 T cell receptor beta chains sequenced from a single sample in a study of CDR3 diversity in severe acne. Using its own MiXCR run on the PCR reads, TCRdb lists one record per CDR3 protein. Here the sample spans about 100,000 distinct CDR3 sequences, about half being singletons. Sequencing was done on a sample of blood. Receptors originate from a male donor with acne.

The J gene is TRBJ2-5, the V gene TRBV29-1, with D unclear. CDR1 and CDR2 (germline): SQVTM, ANQGSEA. V lost 7 bases to trimming and J lost 0 bases, with 15 bases between them. CDR3 length equals 14 residues. This chain's CDR3 is CSAELRRYQETQYF. In DNA, the CDR3 is TGCAGCGCCGAACTGAGAAGGTACCAAGAGACCCAGTACTTC.

This clonotype was seen repeatedly, ten times or more. The rearrangement links TRBV6-1 to TRBJ2-1; possible D gene TRBD1, 5 bases. This CDR3 is 13 amino acids long. The V and J ends lost 8 bases and 4 bases respectively, with 12 bases between them. Germline lookup yields CDR1 MNHNS and CDR2 SASEGT. CDR3 in amino acids: CASPDSGYNEQFF. Written as DNA, the CDR3 is TGTGCCAGCCCGGATTCAGGGTACAATGAGCAGTTCTTC.

This chain connects TRBV29-1 to TRBJ1-4; D perhaps matches TRBD1 (5 bases). There are 12 residues in the CDR3. The germline V gene encodes CDR1 SQVTM and CDR2 ANQGSEA. V lost 6 bases, J lost 6 bases, and 11 bases lay in between. The CDR3 loop is CSVRDGDEKLFF. CDR3 bases: TGCAGCGTCCGGGACGGGGATGAAAAACTGTTTTTT.

A word on this clonotype: With a much larger clone just one base away, this may be a read error. This chain connects TRBV20-1 to TRBJ2-1, with a tentative D call TRBD2 (6 bases). The CDR3 sequence is 15 residues long. In germline, CDR1 is DFQATT, CDR2 SNEGSKA (reference sequence). The CDR3: CSTMTGGTVHNVQFF. The CDR3 DNA reads as TGCAGTACTATGACCGGCGGGACGGTCCACAATGTGCAGTTCTTC.

This chain connects TRBV7-8 to TRBJ2-7; D call uncertain. Germline CDR1 is SGHVS and CDR2 is FQNEAQ. Trimming removed 0 bases at V and 3 bases at J, with 6 bases between. The CDR3 loop spans 13 amino acids. Here the CDR3 DNA reads TGTGCCAGCAGCTTAGCGGACGGCTACGAGCAGTACTTC. This sequence encodes CASSLADGYEQYF.

A remark on this clonotype: This may arise from a read error, as a much more abundant clone is one base away. The rearrangement links TRBV5-1 to TRBJ1-6; D may be TRBD1 (6 bases). Germline CDR1 SGHRS, CDR2 YFSETQ. The CDR3 runs 14 residues. The CDR3 DNA is TGCGCCAGCAGCTTGGACGACAGGCGTTCACCCCTCCGCTTT. It encodes CASSLDDRRSPLRF.

The table lists this clonotype with many counts. CDR3 in amino acids: CASSLEQLEQFF. CDR3 nucleotides: TGTGCCAGCAGCTTGGAACAGCTAGAGCAGTTCTTC. This chain joins TRBV5-5 and TRBJ2-1, with D uncertain. V lost 0 bases to trimming and J lost 10 bases, with 8 bases between them. The CDR3 covers 12 residues. Germline CDR1 reads SGHKS; CDR2 reads YYEKEE (reference sequence). Together with reference TRBV5-5 and TRBJ2-1, the CDR3 gives the full variable domain: DAGVTQSPTHLIKTRGQQVTLRCSPISGHKSVSWYQQVLGQGPQFIFQYYEKEERGRGNFPDRFSARQFPNYSSELNVNALLLGDSALYLCASSLEQLEQFFGPGTRLTVL.

This clonotype was seen a handful of times. The rearrangement uses TRBV7-6 and TRBJ2-1, with D tentatively TRBD1 or TRBD2 (6 bases each). Germline V gene data show CDR1 as SGHVS and CDR2 as FNYEAQ. This CDR3 has 18 residues. The V gene lost 2 bases and the J gene lost 0 bases, with 17 bases spanning the gap. DNA for the CDR3: TGTGCCAGCAGCTTACAGGGGTCCGGGACTCCCTCCTACAATGAGCAGTTCTTC. Translation gives CASSLQGSGTPSYNEQFF.

The chain carries TRBV25-1 and TRBJ1-1; D perhaps matches TRBD1 (5 bases). Trimming removed 4 bases at V and 5 bases at J, with 11 bases between. The CDR3 is made up of 13 amino acids. Germline values: CDR1 MGHDK, CDR2 SYGVNS. CDR3 in amino acids: CASSATAWTEAFF. DNA of the CDR3: TGTGCCAGCAGTGCGACAGCGTGGACTGAAGCTTTCTTT.